This TCR beta chain was retrieved from a study of shared clonotypes between healthy human individuals. Study-wide points: The represented genetic and exposure-history diversity was limited by the small number of donors. A handful of donors showed sharing of roughly 5% of naive CD4 clonotypes.

Memory CD4+ cells were the fraction left after CD45RA+ naive selection. Trimming shortened V by 0 bases and J by 1 base, and 7 bases separated the two germline ends. The CDR3 has 14 residues. Germline V lookup: CDR1 MNHEY, CDR2 SVGAGI. Assay: immunoSEQ multiplex PCR; the TCRdb copy retains only in-frame clones and omits some. The sample carries 2 million to 3 million clones, just over 90% recorded once. Notes on this clone: Its antigen is as yet unknown. Different DNA sequences within this sample yield the same CDR3.

The TCR comes from a man aged 18-30 years in good health. J is TRBJ2-7 and V is TRBV6-5, with a possible D match to TRBD1 (5 bases). Sequenced sample: naive CD4+ T cells sorted from blood. The subset here: CD45RA+ positively selected. The CDR3 sequence: CASSYSQGSYEQYF. CDR3 sequence (DNA): TGTGCCAGCAGTTACTCCCAGGGATCCTACGAGCAGTACTTC.